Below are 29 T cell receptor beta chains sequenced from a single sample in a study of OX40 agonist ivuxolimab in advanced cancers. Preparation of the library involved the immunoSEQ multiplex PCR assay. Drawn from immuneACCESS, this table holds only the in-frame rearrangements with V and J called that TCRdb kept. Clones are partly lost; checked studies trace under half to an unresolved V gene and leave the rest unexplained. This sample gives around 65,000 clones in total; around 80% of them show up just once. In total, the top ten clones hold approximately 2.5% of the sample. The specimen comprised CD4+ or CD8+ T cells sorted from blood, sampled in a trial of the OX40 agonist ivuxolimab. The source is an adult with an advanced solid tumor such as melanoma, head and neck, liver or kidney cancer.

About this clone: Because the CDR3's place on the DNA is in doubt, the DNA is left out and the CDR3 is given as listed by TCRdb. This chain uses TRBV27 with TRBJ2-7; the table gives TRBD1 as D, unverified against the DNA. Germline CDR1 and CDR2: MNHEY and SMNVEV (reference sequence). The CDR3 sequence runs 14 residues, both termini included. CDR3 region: CASSFGPGSYEQYF.

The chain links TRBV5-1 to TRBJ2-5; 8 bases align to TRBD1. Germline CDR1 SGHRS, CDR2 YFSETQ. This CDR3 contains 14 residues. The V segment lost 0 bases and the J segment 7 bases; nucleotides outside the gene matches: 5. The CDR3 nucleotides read TGCGCCAGCAGCTTGGATCCTGGACAGGGGACCCAGTACTTC. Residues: CASSLDPGQGTQYF.

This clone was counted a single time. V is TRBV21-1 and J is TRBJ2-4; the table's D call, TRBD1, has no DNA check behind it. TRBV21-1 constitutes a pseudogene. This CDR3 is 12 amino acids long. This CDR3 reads CASTLSREDQYF. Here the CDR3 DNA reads TGTGCCAGCACTCTGAGCAGGGAAGATCAGTACTTC.

CDR3 in amino acids: CASSDRANYGYTF. The CDR3 coding sequence is TGTGCCAGCTCAGACAGAGCTAACTATGGCTACACCTTC. This chain links TRBV18 with TRBJ1-2; TRBD1 might be the D (5 bases). Per the germline V gene, CDR1 is KGHSH and CDR2 is LQKENI. There are 13 residues in the CDR3. V was pared by 5 bases and J by 0 bases, with 7 bases between.

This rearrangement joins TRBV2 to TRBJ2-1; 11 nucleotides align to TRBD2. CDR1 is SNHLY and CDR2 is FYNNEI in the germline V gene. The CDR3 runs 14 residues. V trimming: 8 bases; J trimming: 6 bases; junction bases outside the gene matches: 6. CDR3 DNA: TGTGCCAGCGCGGGACTAGCGGCCGGCAATGAGCAGTTCTTC. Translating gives CASAGLAAGNEQFF. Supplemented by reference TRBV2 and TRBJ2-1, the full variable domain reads EPEVTQTPSHQVTQMGQEVILRCVPISNHLYFYWYRQILGQKVEFLVSFYNNEISEKSEIFDDQFSVERPDGSNFTLKIRSTKLEDSAMYFCASAGLAAGNEQFFGPGTRLTVL.

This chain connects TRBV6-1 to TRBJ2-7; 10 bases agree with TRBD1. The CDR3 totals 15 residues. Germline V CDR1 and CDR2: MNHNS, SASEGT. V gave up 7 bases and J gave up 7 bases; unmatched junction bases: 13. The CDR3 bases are TGTGCCAGCATCACTAGGACAGGGGGGGGAGGGGAGCAGTACTTC. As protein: CASITRTGGGGEQYF.

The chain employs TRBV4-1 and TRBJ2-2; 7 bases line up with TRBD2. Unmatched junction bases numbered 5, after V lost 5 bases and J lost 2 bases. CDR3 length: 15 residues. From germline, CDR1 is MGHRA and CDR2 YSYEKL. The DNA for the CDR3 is TGCGCCAGCAGCAACCCGGGACTAAACACCGGGGAGCTGTTTTTT. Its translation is CASSNPGLNTGELFF.

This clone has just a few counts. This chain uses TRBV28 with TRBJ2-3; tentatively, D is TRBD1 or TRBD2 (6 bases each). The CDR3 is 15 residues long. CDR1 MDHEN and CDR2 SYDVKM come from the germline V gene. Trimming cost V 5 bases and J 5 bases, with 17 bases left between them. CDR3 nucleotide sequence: TGTGCCAGCAGTCTCACCACACAGGGAGGAGATACGCAGTATTTT. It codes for CASSLTTQGGDTQYF.

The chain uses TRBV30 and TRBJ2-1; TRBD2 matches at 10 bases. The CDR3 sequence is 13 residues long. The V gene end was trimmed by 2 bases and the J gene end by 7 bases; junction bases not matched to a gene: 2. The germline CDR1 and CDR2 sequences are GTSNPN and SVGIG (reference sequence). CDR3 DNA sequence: TGTGCCTGGAGTCGGGGACTAGCGAATGAGCAGTTCTTC. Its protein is CAWSRGLANEQFF.

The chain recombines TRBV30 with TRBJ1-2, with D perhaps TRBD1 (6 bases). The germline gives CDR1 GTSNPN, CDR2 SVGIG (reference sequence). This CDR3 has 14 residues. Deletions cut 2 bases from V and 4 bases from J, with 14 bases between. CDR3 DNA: TGTGCCTGGAGTCGGCGAGGGGGAGGCTATGGCTACACCTTC. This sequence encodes CAWSRRGGGYGYTF.

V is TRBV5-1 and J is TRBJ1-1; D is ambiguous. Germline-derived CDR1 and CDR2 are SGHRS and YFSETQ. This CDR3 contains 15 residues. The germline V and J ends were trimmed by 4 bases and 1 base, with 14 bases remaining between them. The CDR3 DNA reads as TGCGCCAGCAGCCTGGGAGGATTCGGGAACACTGAAGCTTTCTTT. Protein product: CASSLGGFGNTEAFF.

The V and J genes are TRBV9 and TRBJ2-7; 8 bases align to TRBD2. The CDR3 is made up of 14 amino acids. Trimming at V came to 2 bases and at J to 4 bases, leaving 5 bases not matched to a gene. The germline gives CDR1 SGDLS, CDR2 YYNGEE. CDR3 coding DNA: TGTGCCAGCAGCGTCAGCGGGGGACCTTACGAGCAGTACTTC. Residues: CASSVSGGPYEQYF.

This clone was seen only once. In nucleotides, the CDR3 is TGTGCCAGCAATTTAGGCGGGGGGCTCACAGATACGCAGTATTTT. This sequence encodes CASNLGGGLTDTQYF. The chain carries TRBV9 and TRBJ2-3; 8 bases are a match to TRBD2. The germline CDR1 and CDR2 sequences are SGDLS and YYNGEE. V trimming: 6 bases; J trimming: 2 bases; junction bases outside the gene matches: 8. The CDR3 length is 15 residues.

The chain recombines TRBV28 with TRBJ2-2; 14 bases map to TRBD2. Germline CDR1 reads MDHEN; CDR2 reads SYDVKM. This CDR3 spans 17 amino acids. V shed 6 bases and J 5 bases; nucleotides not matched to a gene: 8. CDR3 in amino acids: CASRSGTSGSRTGELFF. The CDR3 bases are TGTGCCAGCAGAAGCGGGACTAGCGGGAGTCGGACCGGGGAGCTGTTTTTT.

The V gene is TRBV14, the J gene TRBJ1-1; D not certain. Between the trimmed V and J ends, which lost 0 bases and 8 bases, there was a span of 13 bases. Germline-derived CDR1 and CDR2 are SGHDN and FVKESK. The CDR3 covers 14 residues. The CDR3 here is CASSQDRPGVEAFF. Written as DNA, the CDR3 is TGTGCCAGCAGCCAAGATCGGCCCGGTGTAGAAGCTTTCTTT.

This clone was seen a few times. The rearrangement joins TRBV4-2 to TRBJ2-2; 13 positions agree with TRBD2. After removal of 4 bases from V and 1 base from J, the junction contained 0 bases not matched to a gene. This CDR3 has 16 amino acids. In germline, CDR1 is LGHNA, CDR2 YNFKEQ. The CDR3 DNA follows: TGTGCCAGCAGCCGGACTAGCGGGGGGAACACCGGGGAGCTGTTTTTT. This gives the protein CASSRTSGGNTGELFF.

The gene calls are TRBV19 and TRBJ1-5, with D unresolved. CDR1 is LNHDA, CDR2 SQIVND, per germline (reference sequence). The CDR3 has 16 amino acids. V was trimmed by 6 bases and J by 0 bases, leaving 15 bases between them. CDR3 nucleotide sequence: TGTGCCAGTAGATCGGAGGGTTCGGGTAGCAATCAGCCCCAGCATTTT. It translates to CASRSEGSGSNQPQHF.

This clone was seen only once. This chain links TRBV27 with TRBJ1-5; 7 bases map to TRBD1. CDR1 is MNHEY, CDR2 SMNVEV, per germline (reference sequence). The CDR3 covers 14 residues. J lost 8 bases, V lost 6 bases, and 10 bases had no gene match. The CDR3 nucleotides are TGTGCCAGCAGGGTGACAGGGAGAGGTGAGCCCCAGCATTTT. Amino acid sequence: CASRVTGRGEPQHF.

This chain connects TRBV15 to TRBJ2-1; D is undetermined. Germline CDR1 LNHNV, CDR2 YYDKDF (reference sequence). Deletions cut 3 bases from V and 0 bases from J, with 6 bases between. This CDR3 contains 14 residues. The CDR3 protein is CATSSTSSYNEQFF. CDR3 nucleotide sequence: TGTGCCACCAGCAGCACGAGCTCCTACAATGAGCAGTTCTTC.

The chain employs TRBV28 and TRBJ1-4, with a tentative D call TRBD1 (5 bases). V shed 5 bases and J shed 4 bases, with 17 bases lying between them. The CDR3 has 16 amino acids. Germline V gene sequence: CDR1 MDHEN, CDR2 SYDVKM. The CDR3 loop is CASSLRGGGFNEKLFF. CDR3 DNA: TGTGCCAGCAGTCTACGGGGCGGGGGATTTAATGAAAAACTGTTTTTT.

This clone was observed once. The CDR3 nucleotides read TGTGCCAGTAACGAACAGGGGGCGGTTTCACCCCTCCACTTT. Translation gives CASNEQGAVSPLHF. This chain connects TRBV19 to TRBJ1-6; 9 bases are shared with TRBD1. The CDR3 has 14 residues. CDR1 and CDR2 from the germline V gene are LNHDA and SQIVND (reference sequence). J lost 9 bases, V lost 7 bases, and 7 bases had no gene match.

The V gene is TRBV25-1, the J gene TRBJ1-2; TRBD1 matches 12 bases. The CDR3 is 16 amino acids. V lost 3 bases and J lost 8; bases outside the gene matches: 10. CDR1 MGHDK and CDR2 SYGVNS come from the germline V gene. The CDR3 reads CASSEGGTGGLGGYTF. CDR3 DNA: TGTGCCAGCAGTGAGGGTGGGACAGGGGGCCTCGGCGGCTACACCTTC.

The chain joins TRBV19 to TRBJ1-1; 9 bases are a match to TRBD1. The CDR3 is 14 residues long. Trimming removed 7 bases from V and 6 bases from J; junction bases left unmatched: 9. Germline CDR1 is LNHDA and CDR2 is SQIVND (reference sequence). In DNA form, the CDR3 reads TGTGCCAGTATTTCAGGACAGGGGAGTCCTGAAGCTTTCTTT. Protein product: CASISGQGSPEAFF.

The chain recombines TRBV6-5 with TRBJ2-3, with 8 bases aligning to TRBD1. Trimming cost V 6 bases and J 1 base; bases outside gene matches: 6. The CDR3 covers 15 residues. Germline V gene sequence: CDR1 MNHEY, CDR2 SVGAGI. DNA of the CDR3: TGTGCCAGCAGGCGAGACAGGGGAGGCACAGATACGCAGTATTTT. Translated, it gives CASRRDRGGTDTQYF.

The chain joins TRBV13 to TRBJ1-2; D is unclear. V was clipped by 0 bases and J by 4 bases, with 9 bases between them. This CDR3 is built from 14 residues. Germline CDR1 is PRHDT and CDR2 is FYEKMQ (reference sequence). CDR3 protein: CASSLGSGGYGYTF. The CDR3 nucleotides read TGTGCCAGCAGCTTAGGCTCGGGCGGCTATGGCTACACCTTC.

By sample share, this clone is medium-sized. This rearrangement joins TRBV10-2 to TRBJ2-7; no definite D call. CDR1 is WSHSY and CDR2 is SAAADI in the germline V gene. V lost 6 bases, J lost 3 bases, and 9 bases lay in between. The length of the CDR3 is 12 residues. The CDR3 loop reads CASRDLSYEQYF. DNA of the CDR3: TGCGCCAGCAGGGACCTTAGCTACGAGCAGTACTTC.

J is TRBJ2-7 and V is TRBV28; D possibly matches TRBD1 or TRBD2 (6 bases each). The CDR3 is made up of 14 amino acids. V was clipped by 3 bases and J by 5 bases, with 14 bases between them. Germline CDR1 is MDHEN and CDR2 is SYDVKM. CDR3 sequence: CASSFPGARNEQYF. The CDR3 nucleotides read TGTGCCAGCAGTTTTCCGGGGGCAAGGAACGAGCAGTACTTC.

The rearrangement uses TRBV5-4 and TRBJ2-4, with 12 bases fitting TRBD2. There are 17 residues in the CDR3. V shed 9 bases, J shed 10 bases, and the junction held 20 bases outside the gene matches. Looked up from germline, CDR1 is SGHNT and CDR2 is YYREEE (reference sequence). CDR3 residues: CATYLRGTSGWTVIQYF. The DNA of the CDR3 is TGTGCCACCTACCTAAGGGGGACTAGCGGGTGGACCGTTATTCAGTACTTC.

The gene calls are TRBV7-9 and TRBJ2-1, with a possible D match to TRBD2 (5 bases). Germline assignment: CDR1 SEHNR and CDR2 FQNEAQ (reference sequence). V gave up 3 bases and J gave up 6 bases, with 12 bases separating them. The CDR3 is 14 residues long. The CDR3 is CASSFSGGPNEQFF. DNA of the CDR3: TGTGCCAGCAGCTTTAGTGGAGGACCCAATGAGCAGTTCTTC.